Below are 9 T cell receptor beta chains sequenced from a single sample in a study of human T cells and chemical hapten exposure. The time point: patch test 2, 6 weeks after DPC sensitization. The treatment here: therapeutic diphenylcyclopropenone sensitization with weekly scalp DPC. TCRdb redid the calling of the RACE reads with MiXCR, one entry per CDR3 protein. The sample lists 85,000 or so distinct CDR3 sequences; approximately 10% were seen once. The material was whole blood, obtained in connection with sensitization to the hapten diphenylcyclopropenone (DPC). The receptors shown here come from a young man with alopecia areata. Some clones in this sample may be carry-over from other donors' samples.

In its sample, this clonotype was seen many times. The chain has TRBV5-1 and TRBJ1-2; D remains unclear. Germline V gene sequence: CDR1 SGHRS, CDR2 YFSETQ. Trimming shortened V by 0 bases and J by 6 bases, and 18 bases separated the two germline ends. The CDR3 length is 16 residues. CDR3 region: CASSLDSLALTNGYTF. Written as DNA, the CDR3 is TGCGCCAGCAGCTTGGACAGTTTGGCGCTTACCAATGGCTACACCTTC.

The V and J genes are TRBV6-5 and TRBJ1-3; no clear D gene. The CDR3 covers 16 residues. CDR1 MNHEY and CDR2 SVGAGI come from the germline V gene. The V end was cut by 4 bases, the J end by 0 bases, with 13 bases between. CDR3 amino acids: CASSSLDGGSGNTIYF. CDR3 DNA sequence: TGTGCCAGCAGTTCTCTGGACGGTGGCTCTGGAAACACCATATATTTT.

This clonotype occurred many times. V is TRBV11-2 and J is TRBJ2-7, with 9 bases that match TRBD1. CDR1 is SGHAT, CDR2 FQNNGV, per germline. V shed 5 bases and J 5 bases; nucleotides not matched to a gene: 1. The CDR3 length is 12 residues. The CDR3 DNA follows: TGTGCCAGCAGCAGGGACAGGGACGAGCAGTACTTC. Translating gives CASSRDRDEQYF.

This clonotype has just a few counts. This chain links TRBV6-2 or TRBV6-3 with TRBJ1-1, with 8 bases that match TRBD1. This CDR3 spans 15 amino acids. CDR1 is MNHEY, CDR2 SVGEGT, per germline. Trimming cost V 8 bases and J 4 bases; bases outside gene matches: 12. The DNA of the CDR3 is TGTGCCAGCGGGAAAGGGCTGACAGGGGCCACTGAAGCTTTCTTT. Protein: CASGKGLTGATEAFF.

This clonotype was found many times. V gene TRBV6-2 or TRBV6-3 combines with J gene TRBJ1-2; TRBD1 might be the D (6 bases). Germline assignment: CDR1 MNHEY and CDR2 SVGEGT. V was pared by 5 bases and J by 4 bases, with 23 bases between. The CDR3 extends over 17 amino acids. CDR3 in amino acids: CASSLPPDRTMGYGYTF. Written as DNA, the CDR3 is TGTGCCAGCAGTCTCCCCCCGGACAGAACGATGGGCTATGGCTACACCTTC.

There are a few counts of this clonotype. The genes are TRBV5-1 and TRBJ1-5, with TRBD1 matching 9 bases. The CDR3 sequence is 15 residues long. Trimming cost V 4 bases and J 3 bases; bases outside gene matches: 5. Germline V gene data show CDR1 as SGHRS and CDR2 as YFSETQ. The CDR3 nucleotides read TGCGCCAGCAGCATCGGGACAGGGACCAATCAGCCCCAGCATTTT. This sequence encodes CASSIGTGTNQPQHF. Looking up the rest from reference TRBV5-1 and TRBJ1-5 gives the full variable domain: KAGVTQTPRYLIKTRGQQVTLSCSPISGHRSVSWYQQTPGQGLQFLFEYFSETQRNKGNFPGRFSGRQFSNSRSEMNVSTLELGDSALYLCASSIGTGTNQPQHFGDGTRLSIL.

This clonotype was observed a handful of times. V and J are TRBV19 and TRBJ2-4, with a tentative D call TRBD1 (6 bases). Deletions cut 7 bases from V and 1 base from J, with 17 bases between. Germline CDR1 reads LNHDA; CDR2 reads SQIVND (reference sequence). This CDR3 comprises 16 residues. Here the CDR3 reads CASNTAGAFAKNIQYF. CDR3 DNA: TGTGCCAGTAATACAGCAGGGGCATTCGCCAAAAACATTCAGTACTTC.

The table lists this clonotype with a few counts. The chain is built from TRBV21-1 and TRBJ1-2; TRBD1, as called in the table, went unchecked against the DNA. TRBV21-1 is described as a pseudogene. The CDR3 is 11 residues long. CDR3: CAIHRGYGYTF. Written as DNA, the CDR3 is TGTGCCATCCACAGGGGCTATGGCTACACCTTC.

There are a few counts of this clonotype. CDR3 loop: CASSQDPGNTIYF. The CDR3 nucleotides read TGCGCCAGCAGCCAAGATCCTGGAAACACCATATATTTT. The V gene is TRBV4-3, the J gene TRBJ1-3; D gene unclear. Per germline, CDR1 LGHNA and CDR2 YSLEER. V lost 0 bases and J 2 bases, leaving 2 bases between the germline ends. This CDR3 is 13 amino acids long.